The 3 T cell receptor beta chains presented below share a single source sample, sequenced in a study of cytomegalovirus exposure and HLA in healthy donors. Researchers ran the PCR with 60 Vbeta and 13 Jbeta primers. TCRdb's copy holds only in-frame clones and misses some; the assay was immunoSEQ multiplex PCR. The data show 250,000 to 350,000 clones, roughly 90% seen once. The sequencing sample was made of PBMCs. Receptors originate from a man aged 40-49 years in good health and CMV-seropositive.

This clone has only one observation. CDR3 DNA sequence: TGTGCCAGCAGCATAGACAGGAACACTGAAGCTTTCTTT. Translated, it gives CASSIDRNTEAFF. The chain employs TRBV7-3 and TRBJ1-1; a possible D gene is TRBD1 (5 bases). The V and J ends lost 5 bases and 1 base respectively, with 8 bases between them. CDR3 size: 13 residues. The V gene's germline CDR1 is SGHTA and CDR2 FQGTGA.

The CDR3 nucleotides read TGTGCCAGCAGTTTAAGACTAGCGGGCCACGAGCAGTACTTC. Translating it yields CASSLRLAGHEQYF. The chain is built from TRBV27 and TRBJ2-7; 10 nucleotides line up with TRBD2. The length of the CDR3 is 14 residues. Germline lookup yields CDR1 MNHEY and CDR2 SMNVEV (reference sequence). Trimming cost V 2 bases and J 5 bases; bases outside gene matches: 3.

This rearrangement joins TRBV27 to TRBJ2-5; perhaps TRBD2 as D (6 bases). V was shortened by 7 bases and J by 5 bases, with 20 bases between the two germline ends. The germline V gene has CDR1 MNHEY and CDR2 SMNVEV (reference sequence). The CDR3 has 15 residues. In DNA, the CDR3 is TGTGCCAGCACCTCGCTGCGGGAAGGCGGGGAGACCCAGTACTTC. This translates into CASTSLREGGETQYF.